The 5 T cell receptor beta chains below come from one sample, sequenced in a study of blood T cell repertoires in COVID-19. The method was immunoSEQ multiplex PCR; TCRdb's version includes in-frame clones alone and lacks a portion of them. Here the sample spans 300,000 to 350,000 clones, 90% being singletons. The material sequenced was peripheral blood. All receptors come from a woman aged 40-49 years with COVID-19, enrolled during active disease.

DNA of the CDR3: TGCAGCGTTGAAGGCGGGGCCTTAGAGACCCAGTACTTC. It yields the protein CSVEGGALETQYF. The genes are TRBV29-1 and TRBJ2-5, with D possibly matching TRBD2 (6 bases). The CDR3 totals 13 residues. Germline V gene data show CDR1 as SQVTM and CDR2 as ANQGSEA. V was pared by 1 base and J by 4 bases, with 10 bases between.

The gene calls are TRBV7-2 and TRBJ2-3; no definite D call. V was shortened by 2 bases and J by 2 bases, with 8 bases between the two germline ends. The CDR3 extends over 14 amino acids. Germline lookup yields CDR1 SGHTA and CDR2 FQGNSA. CDR3 amino acids: CASSLSGHTDTQYF. CDR3 nucleotides: TGTGCCAGCAGCTTATCAGGCCACACAGATACGCAGTATTTT. Variable domain in full (rest from reference TRBV7-2 and TRBJ2-3): GAGVSQSPSNKVTEKGKDVELRCDPISGHTALYWYRQSLGQGLEFLIYFQGNSAPDKSGLPSDRFSAERTGGSVSTLTIQRTQQEDSAVYLCASSLSGHTDTQYFGPGTRLTVL.

V is TRBV4-2 and J is TRBJ1-2, with 9 bases aligning to TRBD1. Germline lookup yields CDR1 LGHNA and CDR2 YNFKEQ. The CDR3 spans 15 residues. With V trimmed by 2 bases and J by 8 bases, 9 bases remained unmatched. CDR3 sequence reads: CASSQITGQGQGYTF. The CDR3 DNA reads TGTGCCAGCAGCCAAATTACGGGACAGGGTCAAGGCTACACCTTC.

V gene TRBV6-2 or TRBV6-3 combines with J gene TRBJ2-2; possibly TRBD2 for D (5 bases). This CDR3 region has 15 residues. The germline V gene encodes CDR1 MNHEY and CDR2 SVGEGT. V was cut by 2 bases and J by 5 bases, with 12 bases left in between. The CDR3 loop is CASSYLGLPTGELFF. CDR3 DNA: TGTGCCAGCAGTTACCTCGGACTCCCAACCGGGGAGCTGTTTTTT.

The gene calls are TRBV7-2 and TRBJ2-7, with D unresolved. Deletions cut 5 bases from V and 8 bases from J, with 19 bases between. The CDR3 is 14 residues long. Germline CDR1 SGHTA, CDR2 FQGNSA. This chain's CDR3 is CASSPSAEAVKQYF. The CDR3 DNA reads as TGTGCCAGCAGCCCCAGTGCTGAGGCCGTCAAGCAGTACTTC. Based on the CDR3 plus reference TRBV7-2 and TRBJ2-7, the full variable domain is GAGVSQSPSNKVTEKGKDVELRCDPISGHTALYWYRQSLGQGLEFLIYFQGNSAPDKSGLPSDRFSAERTGGSVSTLTIQRTQQEDSAVYLCASSPSAEAVKQYFGPGTRLTVT.